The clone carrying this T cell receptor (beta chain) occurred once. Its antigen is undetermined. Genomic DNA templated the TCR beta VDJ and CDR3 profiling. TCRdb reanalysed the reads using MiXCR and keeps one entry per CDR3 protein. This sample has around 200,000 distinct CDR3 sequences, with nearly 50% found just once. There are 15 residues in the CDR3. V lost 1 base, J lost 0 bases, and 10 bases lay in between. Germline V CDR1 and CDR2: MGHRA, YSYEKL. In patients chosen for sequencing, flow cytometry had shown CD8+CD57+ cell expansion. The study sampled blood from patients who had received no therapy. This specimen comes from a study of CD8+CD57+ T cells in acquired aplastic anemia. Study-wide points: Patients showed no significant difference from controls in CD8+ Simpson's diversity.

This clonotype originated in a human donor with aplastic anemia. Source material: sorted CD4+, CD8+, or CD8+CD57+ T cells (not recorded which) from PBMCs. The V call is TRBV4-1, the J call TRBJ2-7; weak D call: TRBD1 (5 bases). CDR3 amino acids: CASSQVLQASYEQYF. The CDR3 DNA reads TGCGCCAGCAGCCAAGTATTACAGGCCTCCTACGAGCAGTACTTC.